Following are 20 T cell receptor beta chains from one sample sequenced in a study of blood T cell repertoires in COVID-19 (dated by TCRdb to 2020 to 2022). The library relied on the immunoSEQ multiplex PCR assay. Sourced from immuneACCESS, this table was stored by TCRdb with only in-frame sequences that have V and J called. A share of the clones is absent; for the studies checked, an unresolved V gene accounts for under half, and the remainder has no known explanation. This sample gives about 52,000 clones in total; about 91% of them show up just once. 5.5% to 8% of the sample lies in the top ten. Sequencing input: peripheral blood. These receptors all stem from a man aged 45 to 65 with active COVID-19.

V gene TRBV19 combines with J gene TRBJ2-1, with D possibly TRBD1 on 5 matching bases. The CDR3 has 13 amino acids. V dropped 5 bases and J dropped 9 bases, with 14 bases sitting between them. Germline-derived CDR1 and CDR2 are LNHDA and SQIVND (reference sequence). CDR3 amino acids: CASSLWQGSEQFF. The CDR3 nucleotides are TGTGCCAGTAGTCTATGGCAGGGAAGTGAGCAGTTCTTC.

The CDR3 spells CASSLSSGSYNEQFF. The DNA for the CDR3 is TGCGCCAGCAGCTTGTCTAGCGGGAGCTACAATGAGCAGTTCTTC. The chain couples TRBV5-1 to TRBJ2-1, with 10 bases lining up with TRBD2. The CDR3 runs to 15 residues. The V gene end was trimmed by 1 base and the J gene end by 3 bases; junction bases not matched to a gene: 1. Germline-derived CDR1 and CDR2 are SGHRS and YFSETQ.

The chain joins TRBV2 to TRBJ1-1; D may be TRBD1 (5 bases). There are 15 residues in the CDR3. V lost 3 bases to trimming and J lost 3 bases, with 14 bases between them. Germline-derived CDR1 and CDR2 are SNHLY and FYNNEI. CDR3 coding DNA: TGTGCCAGCAGTGATCTTGGGGGGTGGGACACTGAAGCTTTCTTT. Amino acid sequence: CASSDLGGWDTEAFF.

The gene calls are TRBV10-3 and TRBJ1-1; 8 bases line up with TRBD1. The junction had 7 bases not matched to a gene; V was cut back by 6 bases and J by 1 base. CDR1 is ENHRY and CDR2 is SYGVKD in the germline V gene. The CDR3 has 15 amino acids. CDR3 region: CAIRQSGTGNTEAFF. In nucleotides, the CDR3 is TGTGCCATCAGACAGTCCGGGACAGGGAACACTGAAGCTTTCTTT.

V usage is TRBV9 and J usage is TRBJ1-4; 8 bases map to TRBD1. CDR1 and CDR2 (germline): SGDLS, YYNGEE. J was trimmed by 4 bases and V by 4 bases; bases with no gene match: 6. CDR3 length: 15 residues. The CDR3 region is CASSPTGGFNEKLFF. CDR3 DNA sequence: TGTGCCAGCAGCCCAACAGGGGGTTTTAATGAAAAACTGTTTTTT.

This chain connects TRBV7-2 to TRBJ1-4, with D uncertain. Germline V CDR1 and CDR2: SGHTA, FQGNSA. The ends were cut back, 5 bases at V and 0 bases at J, with 10 bases in the middle. There are 15 residues in the CDR3. Written as DNA, the CDR3 is TGTGCCAGCAGCCGCCAACAAGCAACTAATGAAAAACTGTTTTTT. It translates to CASSRQQATNEKLFF.

V usage is TRBV5-1 and J usage is TRBJ2-5, with 7 bases lining up with TRBD2. Trimming at V came to 0 bases and at J to 5 bases, leaving 1 base not matched to a gene. The CDR3 is made up of 13 amino acids. CDR1 and CDR2 (germline): SGHRS, YFSETQ. The CDR3 region is CASSLGTRETQYF. The CDR3 DNA is TGCGCCAGCAGCTTGGGGACTAGGGAGACCCAGTACTTC.

This clone came up once. The V gene is TRBV18, the J gene TRBJ2-1; TRBD2 matches at 16 bases. CDR3 length: 17 residues. The germline V gene has CDR1 KGHSH and CDR2 LQKENI. V shed 3 bases, J shed 10 bases, and the junction held 9 bases outside the gene matches. The CDR3 DNA follows: TGTGCCAGCTCACCCGGGACTAGCGGGGGGGCCCGGGGAGAGCAGTTCTTC. Encoded protein: CASSPGTSGGARGEQFF. The entire variable domain, with the rest obtained from reference TRBV18 and TRBJ2-1, is as follows: NAGVMQNPRHLVRRRGQEARLRCSPMKGHSHVYWYRQLPEEGLKFMVYLQKENIIDESGMPKERFSAEFPKEGPSILRIQQVVRGDSAAYFCASSPGTSGGARGEQFFGPGTRLTVL.

The J gene is TRBJ1-1, the V gene TRBV7-2; D gene ambiguous. Trimming left V 4 bases short and J 2 bases short, with 14 bases between. This CDR3 contains 15 residues. CDR1 SGHTA and CDR2 FQGNSA come from the germline V gene. The CDR3 region is CASSSRGIGNTEAFF. In DNA, the CDR3 is TGTGCCAGCAGCTCTAGAGGTATAGGAAACACTGAAGCTTTCTTT.

V is TRBV5-1 and J is TRBJ1-5; 7 nucleotides align to TRBD1. Germline V lookup: CDR1 SGHRS, CDR2 YFSETQ. CDR3 length: 14 amino acids. With V trimmed by 4 bases and J by 4 bases, 5 bases remained unmatched. The CDR3 reads CASSPTGRNQPQHF. CDR3 bases: TGCGCCAGCAGCCCGACAGGGAGAAATCAGCCCCAGCATTTT.

This sequence joins TRBV15 and TRBJ1-1; D unclear. The V gene lost 3 bases and the J gene lost 0 bases, with 5 bases spanning the gap. The CDR3 extends over 13 amino acids. Germline values: CDR1 LNHNV, CDR2 YYDKDF (reference sequence). The CDR3 bases are TGTGCCACCAGCAGCCAATTGAACACTGAAGCTTTCTTT. Encoded protein: CATSSQLNTEAFF.

In nucleotides, the CDR3 is TGTGCCAGCAGTTCCCCCGTGGGGGGGCCGAACACTGAAGCTTTCTTT. It codes for CASSSPVGGPNTEAFF. The chain links TRBV6-2 or TRBV6-3 to TRBJ1-1; a weak D match, TRBD1 (6 bases). The V and J ends lost 4 bases and 1 base respectively, with 16 bases between them. From germline, CDR1 is MNHEY and CDR2 SVGEGT. The CDR3 totals 16 residues.

V usage is TRBV4-3 and J usage is TRBJ1-4; the match to TRBD1 covers 11 bases. This CDR3 has 16 amino acids. CDR1 is LGHNA and CDR2 is YSLEER in the germline V gene. Trimming cost V 4 bases and J 8 bases; bases outside gene matches: 9. This chain's CDR3 is CASSPRTGGLGEKLFF. The CDR3 DNA is TGCGCCAGCAGCCCCCGGACAGGGGGCTTGGGGGAAAAACTGTTTTTT.

This chain connects TRBV29-1 to TRBJ1-2; D gene uncertain. Germline CDR1 SQVTM, CDR2 ANQGSEA. The CDR3 length is 13 residues. The germline V and J ends were trimmed by 4 bases and 4 bases, with 13 bases remaining between them. The CDR3 spells CSVVGSGSYGYTF. The CDR3 DNA reads TGCAGCGTTGTGGGTTCTGGGAGCTATGGCTACACCTTC.

This chain joins TRBV24-1 and TRBJ1-1, with D possibly being TRBD1 (5 bases). Germline CDR1 reads KGHDR; CDR2 reads SFDVKD. The CDR3 is made up of 14 amino acids. V was cut by 6 bases and J by 3 bases, with 13 bases left in between. The DNA of the CDR3 is TGTGCCACCAGTACCCAGGGTCCTTACACTGAAGCTTTCTTT. Translation: CATSTQGPYTEAFF.

This chain joins TRBV10-3 and TRBJ1-6, with 7 bases aligning to TRBD1. Germline V gives CDR1 ENHRY, CDR2 SYGVKD. The trim removed 8 bases at V and 10 bases at J, leaving 11 bases unmatched. The CDR3 has 14 residues. DNA of the CDR3: TGTGCCATCTTGATACAGGGGAAAGAATCACCCCTCCACTTT. This gives the protein CAILIQGKESPLHF.

This sequence joins TRBV5-4 and TRBJ2-6; 8 nucleotides line up with TRBD1. V was clipped by 8 bases and J by 0 bases; unmatched bases: 10. Per the germline V gene, CDR1 is SGHNT and CDR2 is YYREEE (reference sequence). The CDR3 has 17 amino acids. The CDR3 nucleotides read TGTGCCAGTAAAGCCGGGACAGGACTCTCTGGGGCCAACGTCCTGACTTTC. Translation gives CASKAGTGLSGANVLTF.

The chain joins TRBV15 to TRBJ2-1, with D perhaps matching TRBD1 (5 bases). This CDR3 has 12 amino acids. From germline, CDR1 is LNHNV and CDR2 YYDKDF (reference sequence). V was trimmed by 6 bases and J by 12 bases, leaving 15 bases between them. CDR3: CATSYEGVWQFF. CDR3 DNA: TGTGCCACCAGTTACGAAGGGGTTTGGCAGTTCTTC.

The rearrangement joins TRBV25-1 to TRBJ1-2, with D tentatively TRBD1 (5 bases). Germline V lookup: CDR1 MGHDK, CDR2 SYGVNS. V dropped 3 bases and J dropped 8 bases, with 19 bases sitting between them. CDR3 length: 15 amino acids. In nucleotides, the CDR3 is TGTGCCAGCAGTGAGCGGTTAGGGGACGGGAGCGGCTACACCTTC. It yields the protein CASSERLGDGSGYTF.

This clone was observed a single time. The chain employs TRBV2 and TRBJ1-5; no reliable D call. V was trimmed by 2 bases and J by 2 bases, leaving 10 bases between them. CDR3 length: 15 amino acids. From germline, CDR1 is SNHLY and CDR2 FYNNEI. The CDR3 DNA sequence: TGTGCCAGCAGTGAATTCCCCCCGGGCAATCAGCCCCAGCATTTT. Protein: CASSEFPPGNQPQHF.